This T cell receptor beta chain appears in the sequencing data of a study of cytomegalovirus exposure and HLA in healthy donors. Study overall: Of 350 to 400 genotyped donors, 81% grouped in the Caucasian-associated ancestry cluster.

Likely unrecorded immune exposures existed in these nominally healthy donors. The PCR had 60 Vbeta and 13 Jbeta primers. Clones were read by immunoSEQ multiplex PCR, and TCRdb kept only the in-frame ones, dropping some. The data show 150,000 to 200,000 clones, approximately 80% seen once. Trimming removed 5 bases from V and 4 bases from J, with 15 bases in between. Germline CDR1 reads SGHTA; CDR2 reads FQGNSA. The CDR3 covers 15 residues. This clone was counted between two and nine times. What it recognizes is unknown. General study findings and limits: Compared with the roughly 700-donor mean, an Asian-associated ancestry cluster reportedly had fewer N-insertions, according to a later analysis. Previous analysis showed most TCR beta V segments were productive about 87% or about 30% of the time.

The rearrangement uses TRBV7-2 and TRBJ2-1; TRBD1 is a possible D gene (5 bases). This clonotype was sampled from a man aged 18 to 29 in good health and CMV-seropositive. The sequencing sample was made of PBMCs. The CDR3 here is CASSPQGSRYNEQFF. As DNA, the CDR3 is TGTGCCAGCAGCCCCCAGGGCTCTCGTTACAATGAGCAGTTCTTC.